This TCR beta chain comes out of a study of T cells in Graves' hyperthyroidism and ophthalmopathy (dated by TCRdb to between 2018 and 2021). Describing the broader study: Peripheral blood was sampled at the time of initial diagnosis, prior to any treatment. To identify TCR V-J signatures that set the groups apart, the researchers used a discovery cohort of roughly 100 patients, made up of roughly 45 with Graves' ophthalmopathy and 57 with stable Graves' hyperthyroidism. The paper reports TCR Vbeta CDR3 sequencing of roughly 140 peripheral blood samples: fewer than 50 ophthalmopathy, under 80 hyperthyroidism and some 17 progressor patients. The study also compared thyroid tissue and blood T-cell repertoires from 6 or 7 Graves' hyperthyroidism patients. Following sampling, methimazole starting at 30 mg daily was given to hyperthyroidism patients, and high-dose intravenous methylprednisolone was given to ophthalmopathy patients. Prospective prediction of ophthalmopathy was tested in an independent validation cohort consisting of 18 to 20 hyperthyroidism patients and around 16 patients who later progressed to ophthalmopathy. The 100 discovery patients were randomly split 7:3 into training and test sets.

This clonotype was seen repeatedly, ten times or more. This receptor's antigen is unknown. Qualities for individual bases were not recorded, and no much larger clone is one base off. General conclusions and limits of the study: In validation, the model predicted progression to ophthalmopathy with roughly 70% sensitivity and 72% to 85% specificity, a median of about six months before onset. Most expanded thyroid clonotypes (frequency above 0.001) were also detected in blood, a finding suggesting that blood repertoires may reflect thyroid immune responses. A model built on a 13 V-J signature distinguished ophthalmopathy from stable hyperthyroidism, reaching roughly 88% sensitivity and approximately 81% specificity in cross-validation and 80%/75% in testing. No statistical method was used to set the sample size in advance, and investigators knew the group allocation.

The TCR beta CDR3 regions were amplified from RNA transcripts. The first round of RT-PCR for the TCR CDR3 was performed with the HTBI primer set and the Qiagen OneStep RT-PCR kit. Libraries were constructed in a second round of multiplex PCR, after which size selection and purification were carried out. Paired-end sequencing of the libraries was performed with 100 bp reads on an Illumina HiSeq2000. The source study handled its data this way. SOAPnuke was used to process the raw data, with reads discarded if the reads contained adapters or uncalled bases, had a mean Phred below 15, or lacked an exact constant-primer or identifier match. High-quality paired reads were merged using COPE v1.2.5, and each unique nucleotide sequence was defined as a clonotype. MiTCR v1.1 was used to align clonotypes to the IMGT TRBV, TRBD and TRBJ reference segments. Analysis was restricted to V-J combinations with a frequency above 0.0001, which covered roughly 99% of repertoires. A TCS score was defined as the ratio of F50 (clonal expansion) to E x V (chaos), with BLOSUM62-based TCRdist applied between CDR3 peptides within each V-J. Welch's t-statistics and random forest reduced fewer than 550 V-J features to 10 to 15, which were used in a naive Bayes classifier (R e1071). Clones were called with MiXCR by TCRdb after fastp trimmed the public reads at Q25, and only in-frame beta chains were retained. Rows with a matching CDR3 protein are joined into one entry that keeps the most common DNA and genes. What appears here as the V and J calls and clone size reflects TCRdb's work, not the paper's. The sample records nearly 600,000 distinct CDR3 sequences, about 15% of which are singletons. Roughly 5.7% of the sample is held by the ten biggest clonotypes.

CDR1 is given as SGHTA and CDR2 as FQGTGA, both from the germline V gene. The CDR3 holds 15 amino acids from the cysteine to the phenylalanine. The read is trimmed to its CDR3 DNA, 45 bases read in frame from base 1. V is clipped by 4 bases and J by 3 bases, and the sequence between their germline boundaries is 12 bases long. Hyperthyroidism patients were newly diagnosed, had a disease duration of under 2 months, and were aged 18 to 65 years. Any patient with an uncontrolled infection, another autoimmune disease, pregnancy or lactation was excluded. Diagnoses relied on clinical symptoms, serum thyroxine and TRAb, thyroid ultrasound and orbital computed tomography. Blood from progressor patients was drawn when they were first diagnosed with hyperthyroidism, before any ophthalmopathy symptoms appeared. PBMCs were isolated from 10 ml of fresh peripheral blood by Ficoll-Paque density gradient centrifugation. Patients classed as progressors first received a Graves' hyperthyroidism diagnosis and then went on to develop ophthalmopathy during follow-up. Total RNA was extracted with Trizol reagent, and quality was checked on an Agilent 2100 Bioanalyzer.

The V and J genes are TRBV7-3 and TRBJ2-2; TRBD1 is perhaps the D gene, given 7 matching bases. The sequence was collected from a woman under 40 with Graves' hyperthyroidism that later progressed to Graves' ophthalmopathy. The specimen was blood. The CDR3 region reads CASSSRGADTGELFF. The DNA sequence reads TGTGCCAGCAGCTCCAGGGGGGCGGACACCGGGGAGCTGTTTTTT. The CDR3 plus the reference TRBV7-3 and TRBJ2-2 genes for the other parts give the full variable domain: GAGVSQTPSNKVTEKGKYVELRCDPISGHTALYWYRQSLGQGPEFLIYFQGTGAADDSGLPNDRFFAVRPEGSVSTLKIQRTERGDSAVYLCASSSRGADTGELFFGEGSRLTVL.